A single sample is the source of the 30 T cell receptor beta chains below, sequenced in a study of blood T cell repertoires in COVID-19. Libraries were prepared by immunoSEQ multiplex PCR; TCRdb keeps only in-frame clonotypes and omits some of them. The sample has fewer than 300,000 clones; approximately 89% are singletons. Sequencing was performed on peripheral blood. All receptors derive from a woman aged 25 to 45 with COVID-19, enrolled during active disease.

The chain is built from TRBV6-6 and TRBJ1-5; D possibly corresponds to TRBD1 (5 bases). Germline CDR1 and CDR2: MNHNY and SVGAGI (reference sequence). Trimming cost V 6 bases and J 5 bases, with 17 bases left between them. This CDR3 is built from 15 residues. The DNA for the CDR3 is TGTGCCAGCAGCCTAATGGGGGGGGACCATCAGCCCCAGCATTTT. Amino acid sequence: CASSLMGGDHQPQHF.

The V and J genes are TRBV20-1 and TRBJ2-3; D is undetermined. The germline gives CDR1 DFQATT, CDR2 SNEGSKA (reference sequence). The CDR3 has 11 amino acids. CDR3 nucleotide sequence: TGCAGCGGTTATAGCACAGATACGCAGTATTTT. Amino acid sequence: CSGYSTDTQYF.

The chain recombines TRBV19 with TRBJ1-1; 8 bases are a match to TRBD1. Germline V gene data show CDR1 as LNHDA and CDR2 as SQIVND (reference sequence). The CDR3 sequence is 15 residues long. V was pared by 3 bases and J by 4 bases, with 7 bases of the junction left unmatched. CDR3: CASSIQGARSTEAFF. The CDR3 coding sequence is TGTGCCAGTAGTATCCAGGGGGCGCGATCCACTGAAGCTTTCTTT.

The chain is built from TRBV25-1 and TRBJ1-2; no clear D. Germline V gene data show CDR1 as MGHDK and CDR2 as SYGVNS. Trimming cost V 6 bases and J 8 bases, with 13 bases left between them. The length of the CDR3 is 12 residues. CDR3: CASSNSWRGYTF. As DNA, the CDR3 is TGTGCCAGCAGCAATTCGTGGAGGGGCTACACCTTC.

The chain uses TRBV30 and TRBJ1-2; TRBD1 matches 9 bases. This CDR3 is 14 amino acids long. Germline CDR1 is GTSNPN and CDR2 is SVGIG (reference sequence). The V segment lost 5 bases and the J segment 2 bases; nucleotides outside the gene matches: 6. CDR3 nucleotide sequence: TGTGCCTGGCAACCGGGACAGGGAAACTATGGCTACACCTTC. Its protein product is CAWQPGQGNYGYTF.

This sequence joins TRBV5-1 and TRBJ2-1; TRBD2 matches at 9 bases. Trimming at V came to 1 base and at J to 7 bases, leaving 6 bases not matched to a gene. The CDR3 runs 15 residues. Germline V gene data show CDR1 as SGHRS and CDR2 as YFSETQ. CDR3 DNA sequence: TGCGCCAGCAGCTTGTTTGATAGCGGGAGAAATGAGCAGTTCTTC. Translation: CASSLFDSGRNEQFF.

This rearrangement joins TRBV6-5 to TRBJ1-3; D ambiguous. The CDR3 runs 13 residues. The germline V and J ends were trimmed by 0 bases and 4 bases, with 4 bases remaining between them. In germline, CDR1 is MNHEY, CDR2 SVGAGI. In nucleotides, the CDR3 is TGTGCCAGCAGTTACTCCCTGGGAAACACCATATATTTT. The encoded protein is CASSYSLGNTIYF.

This clone was recorded only once. This chain joins TRBV12-3 or TRBV12-4 and TRBJ1-1; D not certain. Trimming removed 5 bases at V and 3 bases at J, with 10 bases between. The length of the CDR3 is 13 residues. CDR3 region: CASSQTSYTEAFF. CDR3 nucleotide sequence: TGTGCCAGCAGTCAAACAAGTTACACTGAAGCTTTCTTT.

The chain carries TRBV11-3 and TRBJ2-1, with 8 bases fitting TRBD2. The CDR3 sequence is 14 residues long. V was pared by 3 bases and J by 3 bases, with 1 base of the junction left unmatched. Per germline, CDR1 SGHNT and CDR2 YENEEA. Here the CDR3 reads CASSFSGNYNEQFF. The DNA for the CDR3 is TGTGCCAGCAGCTTTAGCGGGAACTACAATGAGCAGTTCTTC.

J is TRBJ2-3 and V is TRBV10-1; possibly TRBD1 for D (6 bases). The ends were cut back, 3 bases at V and 3 bases at J, with 7 bases in the middle. Germline V gives CDR1 WNHNN, CDR2 SYGVQD (reference sequence). CDR3 length equals 13 residues. The CDR3 nucleotides are TGCGCCAGCAGTGAAGGGGGAACAGATACGCAGTATTTT. As protein: CASSEGGTDTQYF.

This chain joins TRBV3-1 (or the pseudogene TRBV3-2) and TRBJ1-2; D gene uncertain. CDR3 length equals 15 residues. Germline-derived CDR1 and CDR2 are LGHDT and YNNKEL (reference sequence). With 4 bases removed from V and 2 bases from J, the gap between germline ends came to 14 bases. The CDR3 loop is CASSPRGAPNYGYTF. CDR3 DNA sequence: TGTGCCAGCAGCCCCCGGGGTGCCCCGAACTATGGCTACACCTTC.

This chain uses TRBV21-1 with TRBJ2-2; TRBD2, the table's D call, was not compared with the DNA. TRBV21-1 is annotated as a pseudogene. The CDR3 contains 18 residues. The CDR3 bases are TGTGCCAGCGGGGAGAGACCGGACAACGGGAGTCGTACCGGGGAGCTGTTTTTT. Amino acids: CASGERPDNGSRTGELFF.

A note on this clone: One end of the junction fails to match germline, which may point to a read error. The chain joins TRBV6-5 to TRBJ1-4, with D possibly being TRBD1 (6 bases). CDR1 and CDR2 (germline): MNHEY, SVGAGI. The CDR3 consists of 10 residues. CDR3: CASSDRDTSF. The DNA of the CDR3 is TGTGCCAGCAGCGACCGGGACACTAGTTTT.

The chain links TRBV25-1 to TRBJ1-2; D is possibly TRBD1 (5 bases). This CDR3 contains 16 residues. The V end was cut by 6 bases, the J end by 1 base, with 18 bases between. From germline, CDR1 is MGHDK and CDR2 SYGVNS. Here the CDR3 DNA reads TGTGCCAGCAGCCGCTTTGGAGACAGCGATAACTATGGCTACACCTTC. Translated, it gives CASSRFGDSDNYGYTF.

The V call is TRBV30, the J call TRBJ1-6, with 7 bases aligning to TRBD1. This CDR3 region has 13 residues. Germline trimming cut 6 bases from V and 8 bases from J; bases unmatched to any gene: 7. Germline assignment: CDR1 GTSNPN and CDR2 SVGIG (reference sequence). CDR3 region: CACQQGTDSPLHF. The CDR3, as DNA: TGTGCCTGCCAACAGGGGACGGATTCACCCCTCCACTTT. The entire variable domain, with the rest obtained from reference TRBV30 and TRBJ1-6, is as follows: SQTIHQWPATLVQPVGSPLSLECTVEGTSNPNLYWYRQAAGRGLQLLFYSVGIGQISSEVPQNLSASRPQDRQFILSSKKLLLSDSGFYLCACQQGTDSPLHFGNGTRLTVT.

Here the CDR3 reads CASSSGTGRNNQPQHF. Written as DNA, the CDR3 is TGTGCCAGCAGCTCAGGGACAGGTAGGAACAATCAGCCCCAGCATTTT. The chain employs TRBV7-8 and TRBJ1-5; 8 positions agree with TRBD1. V gave up 4 bases and J gave up 3 bases; unmatched junction bases: 8. From germline, CDR1 is SGHVS and CDR2 FQNEAQ. This CDR3 comprises 16 residues.

This clone was found a few times. V and J are TRBV6-4 and TRBJ2-7; 10 nucleotides align to TRBD1. J was trimmed by 4 bases and V by 3 bases; bases with no gene match: 3. CDR1 and CDR2 from the germline V gene are MRHNA and SNTAGT. This CDR3 is built from 14 residues. The CDR3 here is CASSEGTGDYEQYF. CDR3 nucleotides: TGTGCCAGCAGTGAGGGGACAGGGGATTACGAGCAGTACTTC.

CDR3 amino acids: CSVALAGEEDTQYF. In nucleotides, the CDR3 is TGCAGCGTAGCACTAGCGGGAGAGGAAGATACGCAGTATTTT. The chain employs TRBV29-1 and TRBJ2-3; 11 bases line up with TRBD2. The V and J ends lost 6 bases and 5 bases, in that order; junction bases with no gene match: 7. The CDR3 spans 14 residues. Germline V gene data show CDR1 as SQVTM and CDR2 as ANQGSEA.

This chain connects TRBV29-1 to TRBJ1-1; the match to TRBD1 covers 7 bases. This CDR3 region has 12 residues. CDR1 SQVTM and CDR2 ANQGSEA come from the germline V gene. V lost 5 bases, J lost 7 bases, and 7 bases stayed unmatched. Here the CDR3 DNA reads TGCAGCGTTTTTAAGGGGGCTAATGAAGCTTTCTTT. This encodes CSVFKGANEAFF. The full variable domain, rest sourced from reference TRBV29-1 and TRBJ1-1, is SAVISQKPSRDICQRGTSLTIQCQVDSQVTMMFWYRQQPGQSLTLIATANQGSEATYESGFVIDKFPISRPNLTFSTLTVSNMSPEDSSIYLCSVFKGANEAFFGQGTRLTVV.

The CDR3 DNA reads TGTGCCAGTAGTATAGGGCAGGGGAAACGAGATGAGCAGTTCTTC. This codes for CASSIGQGKRDEQFF. The rearrangement links TRBV19 to TRBJ2-1, with D possibly matching TRBD1 (6 bases). V dropped 1 base and J dropped 8 bases, with 15 bases sitting between them. CDR1 LNHDA and CDR2 SQIVND come from the germline V gene (reference sequence). This CDR3 comprises 15 residues.

The chain is built from TRBV16 and TRBJ1-1; D is unclear. V was shortened by 4 bases and J by 4 bases, with 13 bases between the two germline ends. The germline gives CDR1 KGHSY, CDR2 FQNENV. The length of the CDR3 is 14 residues. CDR3 nucleotide sequence: TGTGCCAGCAGCCTCCGCGTCCGGGGCACTGAAGCTTTCTTT. Translated: CASSLRVRGTEAFF.

V gene TRBV19 combines with J gene TRBJ1-5; D is perhaps TRBD1 (6 bases). The CDR3 contains 15 residues. The V gene's germline CDR1 is LNHDA and CDR2 SQIVND (reference sequence). V lost 5 bases and J lost 6, with 17 bases in between. In DNA form, the CDR3 reads TGTGCCAGTAGTCCCATGACAGGTCTTCGTCAGCCCCAGCATTTT. It is translated as CASSPMTGLRQPQHF.

The chain is built from TRBV2 and TRBJ1-3; D perhaps matches TRBD1 (6 bases). V shed 6 bases and J shed 0 bases, with 9 bases lying between them. The germline V gene has CDR1 SNHLY and CDR2 FYNNEI. This CDR3 region has 14 residues. DNA of the CDR3: TGTGCCAGCAGCGCGGGGGCCTCTGGAAACACCATATATTTT. Its translation: CASSAGASGNTIYF.

The chain carries TRBV23-1 and TRBJ1-5; D remains unclear. TRBV23-1 qualifies as an ORF whose function is uncertain. The CDR3 spans 16 residues. Trimming shortened V by 4 bases and J by 4 bases, and 17 bases separated the two germline ends. CDR3 coding DNA: TGCGCCAGCAGTCCCACCCCGACACGTTCGAATCAGCCCCAGCATTTT. Protein product: CASSPTPTRSNQPQHF.

The rearrangement uses TRBV24-1 and TRBJ1-1; tentatively, D is TRBD1 (5 bases). The germline V gene has CDR1 KGHDR and CDR2 SFDVKD. CDR3 length equals 17 residues. With 4 bases removed from V and 2 bases from J, the gap between germline ends came to 19 bases. The CDR3 nucleotides read TGTGCCACCAGTGACCAAGGGGACGGGAGACTCAACACTGAAGCTTTCTTT. As protein: CATSDQGDGRLNTEAFF.

V is TRBV5-4 and J is TRBJ1-6, with D hard to call. The germline V gene encodes CDR1 SGHNT and CDR2 YYREEE (reference sequence). This CDR3 is 13 amino acids long. With 0 bases removed from V and 8 bases from J, the gap between germline ends came to 6 bases. The CDR3 DNA follows: TGTGCCAGCAGCTTGGCCGAGGATTCACCCCTCCACTTT. As protein: CASSLAEDSPLHF.

This clone was seen only a few times. The chain carries TRBV19 and TRBJ1-2; 7 bases are a match to TRBD1. In germline, CDR1 is LNHDA, CDR2 SQIVND (reference sequence). This CDR3 is 14 amino acids long. V was pared by 4 bases and J by 3 bases, with 5 bases of the junction left unmatched. CDR3 residues: CASSKAGQHYGYTF. DNA of the CDR3: TGTGCCAGTAGTAAGGCGGGACAGCACTATGGCTACACCTTC.

The rearrangement links TRBV2 to TRBJ2-7; 11 nucleotides line up with TRBD1. This CDR3 spans 15 amino acids. V dropped 6 bases and J dropped 3; count of bases not matched to a gene: 7. Germline CDR1 SNHLY, CDR2 FYNNEI. The CDR3, as DNA: TGTGCCAGCAGGGCGGACAGGGGGCATCACTACGAGCAGTACTTC. Its protein is CASRADRGHHYEQYF. The full variable domain, in which reference TRBV2 and TRBJ2-7 provide the parts outside the CDR3, is EPEVTQTPSHQVTQMGQEVILRCVPISNHLYFYWYRQILGQKVEFLVSFYNNEISEKSEIFDDQFSVERPDGSNFTLKIRSTKLEDSAMYFCASRADRGHHYEQYFGPGTRLTVT.

The gene calls are TRBV19 and TRBJ1-5; D is ambiguous. There are 14 residues in the CDR3. V was cut by 3 bases and J by 5 bases, with 11 bases left in between. Germline V CDR1 and CDR2: LNHDA, SQIVND (reference sequence). CDR3 sequence: CASSMWEGDQPQHF. The CDR3 DNA reads TGTGCCAGTAGTATGTGGGAGGGCGATCAGCCCCAGCATTTT.

The genes are TRBV20-1 and TRBJ1-2, with TRBD1 as a possible D gene (5 bases). This CDR3 is 15 amino acids long. V lost 3 bases and J lost 7, with 21 bases in between. Germline V gives CDR1 DFQATT, CDR2 SNEGSKA (reference sequence). Here the CDR3 reads CSASNEFPKQGGYTF. The CDR3 DNA is TGCAGTGCTAGTAATGAGTTTCCCAAGCAGGGTGGCTACACCTTC.